The 4 T cell receptor beta chains in this list originate from one sample, sequenced in a study of T cell responses to AZD1222 COVID-19 vaccine (dated by TCRdb to the early 2020s). What this sample's time point label stands for: baseline before first vaccination. The receptor library was made with the immunoSEQ multiplex PCR assay. TCRdb's version of the immuneACCESS table is confined to in-frame rearrangements and falls short of the full clone set. An unresolved V gene accounts for under half of the shortfall where checked; the remainder is of unknown origin. This sample holds 240,000 or so clones; over 85% were observed only once. 0.55% of the sample rests with the top ten. Material: peripheral blood, obtained on day 0 of AZD1222 vaccination. These receptors originate from an adult in good health.

This chain joins TRBV15 and TRBJ1-5; D may be TRBD1 (5 bases). This CDR3 is 16 amino acids long. The germline V and J ends were trimmed by 3 bases and 11 bases, with 23 bases remaining between them. The germline CDR1 and CDR2 sequences are LNHNV and YYDKDF (reference sequence). For the CDR3, the DNA is TGTGCCACCAGCAGCCCGATAGGGAGGATCAAGGGGTCCCAGCATTTT. This sequence encodes CATSSPIGRIKGSQHF.

V is TRBV29-1 and J is TRBJ2-1; a weak D match, TRBD2 (5 bases). The CDR3 contains 15 residues. V was trimmed by 3 bases and J by 1 base, leaving 13 bases between them. The germline V gene has CDR1 SQVTM and CDR2 ANQGSEA. The CDR3 DNA reads TGCAGCGTTGAGGCCCCGGCGGGTTCCTACAATGAGCAGTTCTTC. Its translation: CSVEAPAGSYNEQFF.

The CDR3 loop reads CASRGQGAGNSPLHF. CDR3 nucleotide sequence: TGCGCCAGCAGAGGACAGGGGGCCGGCAATTCACCCCTCCACTTT. This rearrangement joins TRBV5-1 to TRBJ1-6, with 11 bases that match TRBD1. Germline loops: CDR1 SGHRS, CDR2 YFSETQ. V trimming: 5 bases; J trimming: 7 bases; junction bases outside the gene matches: 5. The CDR3 is 15 amino acids.

CDR3 loop: CASSVQGSGNTEAFF. The CDR3 DNA is TGTGCCAGCAGCGTACAGGGTAGCGGGAACACTGAAGCTTTCTTT. This chain uses TRBV9 with TRBJ1-1, with TRBD1 as a possible D gene (5 bases). This CDR3 contains 15 residues. From germline, CDR1 is SGDLS and CDR2 YYNGEE. Trimming removed 1 base from V and 1 base from J, with 11 bases in between.